A selection of T cell receptor beta chains follows, all from one sample in a study of cytotoxic CD8 clonotypes in ibrutinib-treated CLL. The data were produced by immunoSEQ multiplex PCR, yet TCRdb's version contains in-frame clones alone and is incomplete. The data show 25,000 or so clones, 62% seen once. The sequences come from PBMCs, collected before ibrutinib treatment. The source of these receptors is a human donor with chronic lymphocytic leukemia. CDR3s include the opening cysteine and the closing phenylalanine or tryptophan. Fields, in order: D gene, V gene, J gene, clone size, CDR3 protein, CDR3 DNA. The D gene is left open where the match is weak. Clone size is stated in some rows and not others, as once, few, many or a class when expanded.

NA	TRBV7-8	TRBJ2-7	NA	CASSLGGGLSSYEQYF	TGTGCCAGCAGTCTAGGGGGTGGGTTAAGCTCCTACGAGCAGTACTTC
NA	TRBV20-1	TRBJ2-5	NA	CSARKGETQYF	TGCAGTGCTAGGAAGGGAGAGACCCAGTACTTC
TRBD1	TRBV5-1	TRBJ2-7	NA	CASSPGDRFLSNLEQYF	TGCGCCAGCAGCCCGGGGGACAGGTTCTTGTCAAACCTCGAGCAGTACTTC
TRBD1	TRBV5-1	TRBJ2-1	NA	CASSLLTGTYNEQFF	TGCGCCAGCAGCTTACTGACAGGGACCTACAATGAGCAGTTCTTC
TRBD1	TRBV15	TRBJ2-1	NA	CATSRGQSSRVYEQFF	TGTGCCACCAGCAGGGGACAGAGCTCTCGGGTGTATGAGCAGTTCTTC
TRBD2	TRBV5-1	TRBJ2-3	NA	CASSQAGTSGHLYTDTQYF	TGCGCCAGCAGCCAGGCCGGGACTAGCGGGCATCTTTACACAGATACGCAGTATTTT
TRBD2	TRBV7-9	TRBJ2-1	NA	CASSLLPAGYSYNEQFF	TGTGCCAGCAGCTTATTGCCAGCGGGGTACTCCTACAATGAGCAGTTCTTC
NA	TRBV6-1	TRBJ2-7	NA	CASSQTGVYEQYF	TGTGCCAGCAGTCAGACAGGTGTCTACGAGCAGTACTTC
TRBD1	TRBV5-1	TRBJ2-7	NA	CASSLGGTGVYEQYF	TGCGCCAGCAGCTTGGGAGGGACAGGGGTTTACGAGCAGTACTTC
NA	TRBV10-3	TRBJ1-1	NA	CAISAKGGFEAFF	TGTGCCATCAGTGCAAAAGGGGGGTTTGAAGCTTTCTTT
NA	TRBV6-5	TRBJ1-1	NA	CASSYSIGSTNTEAFF	TGTGCCAGCAGTTACTCGATAGGGTCAACGAACACTGAAGCTTTCTTT
TRBD1	TRBV5-1	TRBJ1-1	NA	CASSLAQGVWDTEAFF	TGCGCCAGCAGCTTGGCACAGGGGGTATGGGACACTGAAGCTTTCTTT
NA	TRBV5-1	TRBJ1-2	few	CASSLYRDADYGYTF	TGCGCCAGCAGCTTGTACAGGGATGCCGACTATGGCTACACCTTC
NA	TRBV27	TRBJ2-5	NA	CASSSPDPKETQYF	TGTGCCAGCAGTTCCCCGGACCCGAAAGAGACCCAGTACTTC
TRBD1	TRBV11-3	TRBJ2-1	NA	CASSSGTGYNEQFF	TGTGCCAGCAGCTCCGGGACAGGGTACAATGAGCAGTTCTTC
NA	TRBV6-1	TRBJ2-7	NA	CASSEVWGYEQYF	TGTGCCAGCAGTGAAGTCTGGGGTTACGAGCAGTACTTC
NA	TRBV21-1	TRBJ2-1	NA	CASSKVAGINNEQFF	TGTGCCAGCAGCAAAGTCGCAGGGATAAACAATGAGCAGTTCTTC
NA	TRBV28	TRBJ2-1	NA	CASYSTGKVNEQFF	TGTGCCAGCTATTCGACGGGAAAAGTGAATGAGCAGTTCTTC
TRBD2	TRBV14	TRBJ2-2	NA	CASSHSTSGAGELFF	TGTGCCAGCAGCCATTCCACTAGCGGGGCCGGGGAGCTGTTTTTT
NA	TRBV18	TRBJ2-3	NA	CASSPPGPRSTDTQYF	TGTGCCAGCTCACCACCGGGGCCGAGAAGCACAGATACGCAGTATTTT
NA	TRBV7-7	TRBJ2-7	NA	CASSLAKGPSYEQYF	TGTGCTAGCAGCTTAGCAAAAGGGCCCTCCTACGAGCAGTACTTC
NA	TRBV2	TRBJ2-5	NA	CASSVRETQYF	TGTGCCAGCAGTGTTAGAGAGACCCAGTACTTC
NA	TRBV2	TRBJ2-3	few	CASTRDGGYTDTQYF	TGTGCCAGCACCCGGGACGGTGGGTACACAGATACGCAGTATTTT
NA	TRBV27	TRBJ2-1	NA	CASSLSPLWVRESYNEQFF	TGTGCCAGCAGTTTATCGCCCCTTTGGGTTAGGGAATCCTACAATGAGCAGTTCTTC
NA	TRBV6-5	TRBJ1-5	NA	CASGKGISNQPQHF	TGTGCCAGCGGTAAGGGGATTAGCAATCAGCCCCAGCATTTT
TRBD1	TRBV6-1	TRBJ2-2	NA	CASSETPQGIEVTGELFF	TGTGCCAGCAGTGAAACCCCACAGGGGATTGAGGTGACCGGGGAGCTGTTTTTT
TRBD2	TRBV5-4	TRBJ2-2	few	CASSSTSRNTGELFF	TGTGCCAGCAGCTCGACTAGCCGGAACACCGGGGAGCTGTTTTTT